These T cell receptor beta chains were read from a single sample in a study of blood T cell repertoires in COVID-19. This table comes from immunoSEQ multiplex PCR, and its TCRdb copy is limited to in-frame clones, with some not included. The sample holds about 250,000 clones, around nine tenths seen once. Sequencing was carried out using peripheral blood. These receptor sequences come from a woman between 55 and 75 years old who had recovered from COVID-19. Both conserved end residues are part of each CDR3. The D gene is left open where the match is weak. Rows give clone size only sometimes, using once, few, many, or a class for an expanded clone.

abundance	d_gene	v_gene	j_gene	CDR3nt	CDR3aa
NA	NA	TRBV7-3	TRBJ2-5	TGTGCCAGCAGCTTCAACGGAGGGGCGGGGGAGACCCAGTACTTC	CASSFNGGAGETQYF
once	NA	TRBV7-2	TRBJ1-5	TGTGCCAGCAGCTTAGCTTTTGGGCGGGAGGGCCAGCCCCAGCATTTT	CASSLAFGREGQPQHF
once	NA	TRBV19	TRBJ1-1	TGTGCCAGTAGTATGGGGACACTCCGCGGTGAAGCTTTCTTT	CASSMGTLRGEAFF
once	NA	TRBV5-5	TRBJ2-3	TGTGCCAGCAGCTCAGTTACTAGCAGCACAGATACGCAGTATTTT	CASSSVTSSTDTQYF
NA	TRBD1	TRBV2	TRBJ2-2	TGTGCCAGCAGTTTCGGGACAGGGGGCTTTGGGGAGCTGTTTTTT	CASSFGTGGFGELFF
NA	NA	TRBV7-2	TRBJ2-7	TGTGCCAGCAGCTTAGCGGCAGAGGTCTCCTACGAGCAGTACTTC	CASSLAAEVSYEQYF
NA	NA	TRBV5-1	TRBJ2-2	TGCGCCAGCAGCTTTCGACTGAACACCGGGGAGCTGTTTTTT	CASSFRLNTGELFF
NA	NA	TRBV20-1	TRBJ2-7	TGCAGTGCTGAAGACAGGTACGAGCAGTACTTC	CSAEDRYEQYF
NA	NA	TRBV19	TRBJ1-1	TGTGCCAGTAGTATAGAACCAGGGGTGACTGAAGCTTTCTTT	CASSIEPGVTEAFF
NA	NA	TRBV7-8	TRBJ2-7	TGTGCCAGCAGCTTAGGGTCGCGTCGGGGAATGGGTTCCTACGAGCAGTACTTC	CASSLGSRRGMGSYEQYF
NA	TRBD1	TRBV7-8	TRBJ2-7	TGTGCCAGCAGCCACCGACAGGGGTACGAGCAGTACTTC	CASSHRQGYEQYF
NA	NA	TRBV19	TRBJ1-5	TGTGCCAGTAGTTTGGGACACCCTATGCCCCAGCATTTT	CASSLGHPMPQHF
NA	NA	TRBV18	TRBJ1-1	TGTGCCAGCTCACGAGGGACATCGAACACTGAAGCTTTCTTT	CASSRGTSNTEAFF
NA	NA	TRBV19	TRBJ2-4	TGTGCCAGTTCGCTCCAAATCACCGGGGGAAATCTAGCCAAAAACATTCAGTACTTC	CASSLQITGGNLAKNIQYF
NA	NA	TRBV10-3	TRBJ1-2	TGTGCCATCCGGCCCTGGACAGCCTATGGCTACACCTTC	CAIRPWTAYGYTF
NA	NA	TRBV11-2	TRBJ1-1	TGTGCCAGCAGCCCGACCGGGAGCCCCCAAACTTTCTTT	CASSPTGSPQTFF
NA	NA	TRBV25-1	TRBJ1-2	TGTGCCAGTTCCCGCGGGACTTTTAACTATGGCTACACCTTC	CASSRGTFNYGYTF
NA	NA	TRBV10-3	TRBJ1-1	TGTGCCATCAGTGAGTCCCGGGGGACTGAAGCTTTCTTT	CAISESRGTEAFF
NA	TRBD2	TRBV4-3	TRBJ2-1	TGCGCCAGCAGCCATGCTAGCGGGGGGGTAAATGAGCAGTTCTTC	CASSHASGGVNEQFF
NA	TRBD1	TRBV19	TRBJ2-3	TGTGCCAGTAGTACGGGACAGACAGATACGCAGTATTTT	CASSTGQTDTQYF
once	NA	TRBV19	TRBJ1-2	TGTGCCAGTAGTATGAGGGACTTTAGTGGCTATGGCTACACCTTC	CASSMRDFSGYGYTF
NA	TRBD1	TRBV5-1	TRBJ2-3	TGCGCCAGCAGCCTTTACAGGGGAACAGATACGCAGTATTTT	CASSLYRGTDTQYF
NA	NA	TRBV3-1/TRBV3-2	TRBJ1-4	TGTGCCAGCAGCCACTGGACAGCTGAAAAACTGTTTTTT	CASSHWTAEKLFF
NA	TRBD2	TRBV7-3	TRBJ2-3	TGTGCCAGCAGTGAGCGGGGGGGCACAGATACGCAGTATTTT	CASSERGGTDTQYF
NA	TRBD1	TRBV29-1	TRBJ2-1	TGCAGCGTTGTGATAATTCGACAGGGGCCCCTCAATGAGCAGTTCTTC	CSVVIIRQGPLNEQFF
NA	TRBD1	TRBV5-1	TRBJ2-2	TGCGCCAGCAGCTTGGCTCAGGGGGCTTTCACCGGGGAGCTGTTTTTT	CASSLAQGAFTGELFF
NA	TRBD1	TRBV18	TRBJ1-1	TGTGCCAGCTCAACCGGGACAGGGAGGGACACTGAAGCTTTCTTT	CASSTGTGRDTEAFF
NA	NA	TRBV27	TRBJ2-1	TGTGCCAGCAGTTACCTAAACAATGAGCAGTTCTTC	CASSYLNNEQFF
NA	NA	TRBV4-3	TRBJ1-3	TGCGCCAGCAGCCAGGGCAGTCCTCAAGGAAACACCATATATTTT	CASSQGSPQGNTIYF
NA	TRBD1	TRBV2	TRBJ2-3	TGTGCCAGCAGTCGCGACAGGGATTATACGCAGTATTTT	CASSRDRDYTQYF
NA	NA	TRBV18	TRBJ2-1	TGTGCCAGCTCACCAACCCCTACAGGGATCAATGAGCAGTTCTTC	CASSPTPTGINEQFF
NA	NA	TRBV7-2	TRBJ2-2	TGTGCCAGCAGCTTAGTAGCCCTGAACACCGGGGAGCTGTTTTTT	CASSLVALNTGELFF
NA	NA	TRBV3-1/TRBV3-2	TRBJ2-6	TGTGCCAGCAGTCGGACAGACCCCGCTGTGCGTTCTGGGGCCAACGTCCTGACTTTC	CASSRTDPAVRSGANVLTF
NA	TRBD2	TRBV18	TRBJ2-7	TGTGCCAGCTCGCCTTCCCCAGGAGCGGGGTACGAGCAGTACTTC	CASSPSPGAGYEQYF
NA	NA	TRBV27	TRBJ1-4	TGTGCCAGCAGCCCGACGCCCAGGGGTCAAAAACTGTTTTTT	CASSPTPRGQKLFF
NA	TRBD2	TRBV7-2	TRBJ2-7	TGTGCCAGCAGCCCAGGGACTAGCGGGGGAAAATACGAGCAGTACTTC	CASSPGTSGGKYEQYF
NA	NA	TRBV19	TRBJ2-3	TGTGCCAGTAGTACATTTGCAGATACGCAGTATTTT	CASSTFADTQYF
NA	TRBD1	TRBV5-1	TRBJ2-3	TGCGCCAGCAGCTTGGAGGACAGGGGCCCAGATACGCAGTATTTT	CASSLEDRGPDTQYF
once	TRBD1	TRBV6-5	TRBJ2-2	TGTGCCAGCAGTTACTTGACAGGGTCGTCCGGGGAGCTGTTTTTT	CASSYLTGSSGELFF
NA	NA	TRBV4-3	TRBJ1-2	TGCGCCAGCAGCCAAGATGAGAGGAATGGCTACACCTTC	CASSQDERNGYTF
NA	TRBD1	TRBV6-5	TRBJ1-4	TGTGCCAGCAGGGATCCCGGGACAGGGAGAGAAAAACTGTTTTTT	CASRDPGTGREKLFF
NA	NA	TRBV4-1	TRBJ2-1	TGCGCCAGCAGCCTAGGGGGGGGTTACTACAATGAGCAGTTCTTC	CASSLGGGYYNEQFF
NA	NA	TRBV28	TRBJ1-5	TGTGCCAGCTATTTTTCCCAGGGCGATCAGCCCCAGCATTTT	CASYFSQGDQPQHF
NA	NA	TRBV19	TRBJ1-4	TGTGCCAGTAGTATTGGAGGGCCACCTAATGAAAAACTGTTTTTT	CASSIGGPPNEKLFF
NA	TRBD1	TRBV29-1	TRBJ1-1	TGCAGCGTTGATATGAAACAGGGGCTGAACACTGAAGCTTTCTTT	CSVDMKQGLNTEAFF
NA	NA	TRBV5-1	TRBJ1-1	TGCGCCAGCAGTTTGGGCAGCCGCCAGAGGACTGAAGCTTTCTTT	CASSLGSRQRTEAFF
many	TRBD1	TRBV4-3	TRBJ2-7	TGCGCCAGCAGCCAAGAAGGGACAGGGGCCCACGAGCAGTACTTC	CASSQEGTGAHEQYF
NA	TRBD2	TRBV6-6	TRBJ2-7	TGTGCCAGCAGTCAGCGAATCGGGACTAGTCGATACCGAACCTACGAGCAGTACTTC	CASSQRIGTSRYRTYEQYF
NA	NA	TRBV9	TRBJ2-3	TGTGCCAGCAGCGGCGGAGCTAGCACAGATACGCAGTATTTT	CASSGGASTDTQYF
NA	TRBD2	TRBV5-4	TRBJ2-1	TGTGCCAGCAGCTTGAGCGGCGGGGGCTCCTACAATGAGCAGTTCTTC	CASSLSGGGSYNEQFF
NA	NA	TRBV3-1/TRBV3-2	TRBJ1-4	TGTGCCAGCAGCCAGGGGAGGGGAAGGCATGAAAAACTGTTTTTT	CASSQGRGRHEKLFF
NA	TRBD2	TRBV11-2	TRBJ2-5	TGTGCCAGCAGCTTAGCGGGGGGGTGGGAGACCCAGTACTTC	CASSLAGGWETQYF
NA	NA	TRBV5-1	TRBJ1-1	TGCGCCAGCAGCCAGGGAGGGTTGACTGAAGCTTTCTTT	CASSQGGLTEAFF
NA	NA	TRBV6-5	TRBJ2-1	TGTGCCAGCAGACGCGGACTGTACAATGAGCAGTTCTTC	CASRRGLYNEQFF
NA	NA	TRBV4-3	TRBJ2-5	TGCGCCAGCAGCCATCGAACGGGAGAGACCCAGTACTTC	CASSHRTGETQYF
NA	TRBD1	TRBV27	TRBJ1-2	TGTGCCAGCAGCCGGCCGGGACAGGGTGCTGTCGGCTACACCTTC	CASSRPGQGAVGYTF
NA	TRBD2	TRBV9	TRBJ2-3	TGTGCCAGCAGCTCGTGGCCGACTAGCGGGGGGGACACAGATACGCAGTATTTT	CASSSWPTSGGDTDTQYF
NA	TRBD1	TRBV7-2	TRBJ1-6	TGTGCCAGCAGCCCGGGACAGGGGGACGGTTCACCCCTCCACTTT	CASSPGQGDGSPLHF
NA	TRBD2	TRBV7-8	TRBJ2-5	TGTGCCAGCAGCTTAACCCACGGACTAGCGGGGGCAGGGGAGACCCAGTACTTC	CASSLTHGLAGAGETQYF
once	NA	TRBV21-1	TRBJ2-7	TGTGCCAGCAGCCCCGGAAGCGGGTTC	CASSPGSGF